The 20 T cell receptor beta chains below all came from one sample that was sequenced in a study of blood T cell repertoires in COVID-19. Clones were sequenced by immunoSEQ multiplex PCR, and TCRdb holds only the in-frame ones, with some missing. The profile shows fewer than 90,000 clones, less than 85% of them singletons. The sequencing input was peripheral blood. These receptors originate from a woman older than 75 with acute or convalescent COVID-19.

The V and J genes are TRBV29-1 and TRBJ2-5; weak D call: TRBD2 (5 bases). V lost 6 bases and J lost 2, with 28 bases in between. CDR1 and CDR2 (germline): SQVTM, ANQGSEA. This CDR3 is built from 18 residues. Here the CDR3 DNA reads TGCAGCGTATGTCACGGTGGGAGCTCGTCGACTTTTCAAGAGACCCAGTACTTC. Translated, it gives CSVCHGGSSSTFQETQYF.

V usage is TRBV9 and J usage is TRBJ2-7; no clear D gene. CDR3 length: 14 residues. Per the germline V gene, CDR1 is SGDLS and CDR2 is YYNGEE. V dropped 4 bases and J dropped 0 bases, with 11 bases sitting between them. CDR3 amino acids: CASSKLALSYEQYF. DNA for the CDR3: TGTGCCAGCAGCAAACTCGCTCTCTCCTACGAGCAGTACTTC.

The chain employs TRBV5-1 and TRBJ1-1; weak D call: TRBD1 (6 bases). This CDR3 spans 16 amino acids. Trimming removed 1 base from V and 1 base from J, with 14 bases in between. Germline V gene sequence: CDR1 SGHRS, CDR2 YFSETQ. CDR3 region: CASSLRPVQGNTEAFF. The CDR3 DNA sequence: TGCGCCAGCAGCTTGAGGCCAGTACAGGGGAACACTGAAGCTTTCTTT.

The V gene is TRBV6-6, the J gene TRBJ2-7, with 12 bases aligning to TRBD2. The CDR3 has 15 amino acids. Losses at the gene ends were 7 bases for V and 6 bases for J; bases not matched to a gene: 10. Germline CDR1 reads MNHNY; CDR2 reads SVGAGI (reference sequence). The CDR3 nucleotides are TGTGCCAGCACAACTCTAGCGGGGGGGCCCCGCGAGCAGTACTTC. Encoded protein: CASTTLAGGPREQYF.

The V call is TRBV7-9, the J call TRBJ2-5; 7 nucleotides line up with TRBD2. CDR3 length: 15 residues. From germline, CDR1 is SEHNR and CDR2 FQNEAQ (reference sequence). V dropped 4 bases and J dropped 3; count of bases not matched to a gene: 8. The CDR3, as DNA: TGTGCCAGCAGCTCGCCCTCTAGCGGTAAAGAGACCCAGTACTTC. It encodes CASSSPSSGKETQYF.

The V call is TRBV28, the J call TRBJ1-5; D is undetermined. Per germline, CDR1 MDHEN and CDR2 SYDVKM. V gave up 3 bases and J gave up 3 bases, with 3 bases separating them. This CDR3 is built from 12 residues. CDR3 DNA sequence: TGTGCCAGCAGTTTCCACAATCAGCCCCAGCATTTT. Residues: CASSFHNQPQHF.

The V gene is TRBV12-5, the J gene TRBJ2-1; D possibly corresponds to TRBD2 (5 bases). The V gene's germline CDR1 is LGHNT and CDR2 FRNRAP. This CDR3 comprises 15 residues. V gave up 0 bases and J gave up 2 bases, with 8 bases separating them. The CDR3 bases are TGTGCTAGTGGTTTGGTAGACGGGGCCTACAATGAGCAGTTCTTC. This gives the protein CASGLVDGAYNEQFF.

The chain uses TRBV6-4 and TRBJ2-1, with D possibly being TRBD2 (5 bases). CDR3 length: 15 amino acids. Trimming removed 5 bases at V and 2 bases at J, with 13 bases between. The germline CDR1 and CDR2 sequences are MRHNA and SNTAGT. The CDR3 loop is CASSPLSGAYNEQFF. CDR3 DNA sequence: TGTGCCAGCAGTCCCCTGAGCGGAGCCTACAATGAGCAGTTCTTC.

The V and J genes are TRBV5-1 and TRBJ2-7; D gene uncertain. The CDR3 extends over 15 amino acids. Per germline, CDR1 SGHRS and CDR2 YFSETQ. V lost 4 bases to trimming and J lost 1 base, with 15 bases between them. CDR3 residues: CASSLSLTASYEQYF. CDR3 DNA: TGCGCCAGCAGCCTTTCCCTGACTGCTTCCTACGAGCAGTACTTC.

The table lists this clone with a count of one. The rearrangement uses TRBV6-5 and TRBJ2-1, with TRBD2 as a possible D gene (6 bases). The V and J ends lost 0 bases and 5 bases respectively, with 14 bases between them. Germline CDR1 reads MNHEY; CDR2 reads SVGAGI. The CDR3 runs 16 residues. The CDR3: CASSYSGGRLNNEQFF. In nucleotides, the CDR3 is TGTGCCAGCAGTTACTCGGGAGGCCGACTCAACAATGAGCAGTTCTTC.

The rearrangement uses TRBV5-4 and TRBJ2-7, with TRBD2 matching over 15 bases. The CDR3 consists of 16 residues. J was trimmed by 3 bases and V by 4 bases; bases with no gene match: 5. Germline V gene sequence: CDR1 SGHNT, CDR2 YYREEE (reference sequence). The CDR3 loop is CASSPGLAGGRYEQYF. Written as DNA, the CDR3 is TGTGCCAGCAGCCCGGGACTAGCGGGAGGACGCTACGAGCAGTACTTC.

In its sample, this clone was seen once. V and J are TRBV18 and TRBJ2-1; D is unclear. The CDR3 contains 14 residues. Germline CDR1 and CDR2: KGHSH and LQKENI. V lost 2 bases and J 3 bases, leaving 8 bases between the germline ends. The CDR3 is CASSPSADYNEQFF. CDR3 bases: TGTGCCAGCTCACCATCCGCAGACTACAATGAGCAGTTCTTC.

The chain uses TRBV5-1 and TRBJ2-3; 9 bases match TRBD1. The V segment lost 4 bases and the J segment 2 bases; nucleotides outside the gene matches: 5. Per germline, CDR1 SGHRS and CDR2 YFSETQ. CDR3 size: 15 residues. The CDR3 region has the DNA TGCGCCAGCAGCCCTACAGGGGGCCCCACAGATACGCAGTATTTT. This encodes CASSPTGGPTDTQYF.

In this sample, this clone turned up once. This sequence joins TRBV18 and TRBJ2-7; D remains ambiguous. V shed 0 bases and J shed 5 bases, with 8 bases lying between them. The length of the CDR3 is 13 residues. Germline V gene data show CDR1 as KGHSH and CDR2 as LQKENI. CDR3 DNA sequence: TGTGCCAGCTCACCACCGAGTCTCCACGAGCAGTACTTC. Protein sequence: CASSPPSLHEQYF.

The rearrangement joins TRBV5-1 to TRBJ1-2; D possibly corresponds to TRBD1 (5 bases). The germline CDR1 and CDR2 sequences are SGHRS and YFSETQ. V shed 1 base and J shed 0 bases, with 10 bases lying between them. This CDR3 has 15 amino acids. The CDR3 region is CASSLLTAANYGYTF. CDR3 coding DNA: TGCGCCAGCAGCTTGCTGACAGCCGCTAACTATGGCTACACCTTC.

This clone was picked up a small number of times. CDR3 nucleotide sequence: TGTGCCAGCAGCCCAAGGACTAGCCGGGACATTCAGTACTTC. Its translation: CASSPRTSRDIQYF. This chain uses TRBV3-1 (or the pseudogene TRBV3-2) with TRBJ2-4, with 8 bases that match TRBD2. The CDR3 is 14 amino acids. From germline, CDR1 is LGHDT and CDR2 YNNKEL (reference sequence). The V gene end was trimmed by 4 bases and the J gene end by 8 bases; junction bases not matched to a gene: 7.

V usage is TRBV30 and J usage is TRBJ1-4; 7 bases match TRBD1. The V gene end was trimmed by 3 bases and the J gene end by 8 bases; junction bases not matched to a gene: 15. The germline CDR1 and CDR2 sequences are GTSNPN and SVGIG (reference sequence). The CDR3 has 16 residues. CDR3 bases: TGTGCCTGGAGCTCGCTCGGGTTAGGGGGCAAAGAAAAACTGTTTTTT. Translated, it gives CAWSSLGLGGKEKLFF.

Only a few counts were recorded for this clone. V gene TRBV12-3 or TRBV12-4 combines with J gene TRBJ1-2, with D maybe TRBD1 (5 bases). The CDR3 is made up of 13 amino acids. V lost 10 bases, J lost 0 bases, and 12 bases lay in between. CDR3 protein: CATEAGANYGYTF. The DNA of the CDR3 is TGTGCCACTGAAGCGGGGGCTAACTATGGCTACACCTTC.

V is TRBV27 and J is TRBJ2-3; TRBD1 might be the D (6 bases). CDR1 is MNHEY and CDR2 is SMNVEV in the germline V gene (reference sequence). The CDR3 has 16 amino acids. Trimming took off 0 bases at V and 3 bases at J, with 13 bases between the two ends. CDR3 sequence: CASSLSGRGWTDTQYF. CDR3 sequence (DNA): TGTGCCAGCAGTTTATCGGGCAGGGGTTGGACAGATACGCAGTATTTT.

V and J are TRBV30 and TRBJ2-7, with TRBD1 matching 8 bases. Germline V gene data show CDR1 as GTSNPN and CDR2 as SVGIG (reference sequence). Losses at the gene ends were 8 bases for V and 7 bases for J; bases not matched to a gene: 13. The CDR3 sequence is 13 residues long. CDR3 protein: CAGGYRGFSEQYF. CDR3 sequence (DNA): TGTGCCGGGGGATACAGGGGGTTTAGTGAGCAGTACTTC.